A selection of T cell receptor beta chains follows, all from one sample in a study of shared clonotypes between healthy human individuals. Profiled with immunoSEQ multiplex PCR; TCRdb holds only in-frame clones, not every one. The sample records about 2.4 million clones, more than 85% being singletons. Sequencing used naive CD4+ T cells from PBMCs. Receptors originate from a man younger than 35 in good health. Some clones in this sample may be carry-over from other donors' samples. Both conserved end residues are part of each CDR3. Each record gives: clone size, V gene, D gene, J gene, CDR3 DNA, CDR3 protein. D genes are given only for firm matches. Clone size is given for some rows only: seen once, a few or many times, or a class if the clone is expanded.

abundance: NA
v_gene: TRBV2
d_gene: NA
j_gene: TRBJ2-7
CDR3nt: TGTGCCAGCAGTGAAGGCGACAGCGCCTACGAGCAGTACTTC
CDR3aa: CASSEGDSAYEQYF

abundance: NA
v_gene: TRBV5-4
d_gene: NA
j_gene: TRBJ1-3
CDR3nt: TGTGCCAGCAGCTTGGGGGCGGACGGAAACACCATATATTTT
CDR3aa: CASSLGADGNTIYF

abundance: NA
v_gene: TRBV7-6
d_gene: NA
j_gene: TRBJ1-6
CDR3nt: TGTGCCAGCAGCTTAGCGCGGGGTTCACCCCTCCACTTT
CDR3aa: CASSLARGSPLHF

abundance: NA
v_gene: TRBV5-1
d_gene: TRBD1
j_gene: TRBJ1-1
CDR3nt: TGCGCCAGCAGCTCTGGACAGGGAGACACTGAAGCTTTCTTT
CDR3aa: CASSSGQGDTEAFF

abundance: few
v_gene: TRBV27
d_gene: NA
j_gene: TRBJ1-1
CDR3nt: TGTGCCAGCAGCAGTAACCACAGGGTCCCTGAAGCTTTCTTT
CDR3aa: CASSSNHRVPEAFF

abundance: NA
v_gene: TRBV5-4
d_gene: NA
j_gene: TRBJ2-5
CDR3nt: TGTGCCAGCAGCTCTCCTGGACAGCAAGAGACCCAGTACTTC
CDR3aa: CASSSPGQQETQYF

abundance: NA
v_gene: TRBV11-2
d_gene: TRBD2
j_gene: TRBJ2-1
CDR3nt: TGTGCCAGCAGCCCACTAGCGGGAGGTGGGTATGAGCAGTTCTTC
CDR3aa: CASSPLAGGGYEQFF

abundance: NA
v_gene: TRBV28
d_gene: NA
j_gene: TRBJ1-3
CDR3nt: TGTGCCAGCAGTTTAGAGGTCGGCTCTGGAAACACCATATATTTT
CDR3aa: CASSLEVGSGNTIYF

abundance: NA
v_gene: TRBV14
d_gene: TRBD2
j_gene: TRBJ2-7
CDR3nt: TGTGCCAGCGGTACTAGCGGCTCCTACGAGCAGTACTTC
CDR3aa: CASGTSGSYEQYF

abundance: NA
v_gene: TRBV30
d_gene: NA
j_gene: TRBJ2-7
CDR3nt: TGTGCCTGGAGTGTACCGCCGGGTGAGCAGTACTTC
CDR3aa: CAWSVPPGEQYF